This T cell receptor beta chain was obtained from a study of shared clonotypes between healthy human individuals. This CDR3 region has 11 residues. Germline CDR1 and CDR2: SQVTM and ANQGSEA. Trimming took 7 bases from V and 2 from J, leaving 7 bases between them. Naive CD8 cells lacked CD45RO, underwent positive selection for CCR7 and left out terminally differentiated effector memory CD45RA+ cells. Several immunoSEQ plates held equal portions of the genomic DNA taken from each subset. The assay was immunoSEQ multiplex PCR, and TCRdb's table has in-frame clones only and misses some. The repertoire holds about 2,100,000 clones, with about 92% as singletons.

The sequence was obtained from a man in his late teens or twenties in good health. Some clones in this sample may be carry-over from other donors' samples. Sequenced: naive CD8+ T cells from PBMCs. J is TRBJ2-3 and V is TRBV29-1, with D unclear. The CDR3 reads CSARYTDTQYF. CDR3 coding DNA: TGCAGCGCGAGGTACACAGATACGCAGTATTTT.